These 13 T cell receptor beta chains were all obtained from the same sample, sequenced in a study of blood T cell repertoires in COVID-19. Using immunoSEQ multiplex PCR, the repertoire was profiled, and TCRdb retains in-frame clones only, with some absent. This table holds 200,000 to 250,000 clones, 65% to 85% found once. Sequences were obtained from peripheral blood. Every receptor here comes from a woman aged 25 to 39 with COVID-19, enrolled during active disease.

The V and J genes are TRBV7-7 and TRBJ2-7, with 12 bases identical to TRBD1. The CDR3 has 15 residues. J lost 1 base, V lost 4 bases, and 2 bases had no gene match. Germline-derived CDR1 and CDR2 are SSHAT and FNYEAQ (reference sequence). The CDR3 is CASSSGQGASYEQYF. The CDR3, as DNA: TGTGCCAGCAGCTCGGGACAGGGGGCTTCCTACGAGCAGTACTTC.

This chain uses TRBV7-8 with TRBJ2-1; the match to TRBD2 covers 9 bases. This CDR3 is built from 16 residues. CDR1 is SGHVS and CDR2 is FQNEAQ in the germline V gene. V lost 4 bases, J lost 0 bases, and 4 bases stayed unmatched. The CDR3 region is CASSSTSGRSYNEQFF. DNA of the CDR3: TGTGCCAGCAGCTCGACTAGCGGCCGCTCCTACAATGAGCAGTTCTTC.

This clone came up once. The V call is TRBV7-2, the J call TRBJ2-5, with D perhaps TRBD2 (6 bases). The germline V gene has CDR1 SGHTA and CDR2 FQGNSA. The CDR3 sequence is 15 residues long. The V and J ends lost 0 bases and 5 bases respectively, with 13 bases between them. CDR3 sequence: CASSLAFGGLETQYF. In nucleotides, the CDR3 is TGTGCCAGCAGCTTAGCTTTTGGAGGGTTGGAGACCCAGTACTTC.

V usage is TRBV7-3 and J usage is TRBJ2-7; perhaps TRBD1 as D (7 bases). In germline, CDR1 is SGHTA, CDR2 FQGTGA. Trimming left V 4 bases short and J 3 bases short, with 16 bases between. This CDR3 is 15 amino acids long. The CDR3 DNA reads TGTGCCAGCAGCTCCTCCCAGGGGGGTGGCTACGAGCAGTACTTC. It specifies CASSSSQGGGYEQYF.

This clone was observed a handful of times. CDR3 amino acids: CASSPYLGETGELFF. As DNA, the CDR3 is TGTGCCAGCAGCCCATACCTAGGGGAAACCGGGGAGCTGTTTTTT. The chain links TRBV7-9 to TRBJ2-2; possibly TRBD1 for D (5 bases). This CDR3 contains 15 residues. The germline V gene has CDR1 SEHNR and CDR2 FQNEAQ (reference sequence). The V gene lost 5 bases and the J gene lost 5 bases, with 15 bases spanning the gap.

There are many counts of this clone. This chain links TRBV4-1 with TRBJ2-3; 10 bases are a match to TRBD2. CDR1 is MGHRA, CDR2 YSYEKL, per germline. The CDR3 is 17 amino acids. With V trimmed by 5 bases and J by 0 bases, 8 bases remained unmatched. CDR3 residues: CASSVAGGPTSTDTQYF. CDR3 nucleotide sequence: TGCGCCAGCAGCGTAGCGGGAGGCCCGACTAGCACAGATACGCAGTATTTT.

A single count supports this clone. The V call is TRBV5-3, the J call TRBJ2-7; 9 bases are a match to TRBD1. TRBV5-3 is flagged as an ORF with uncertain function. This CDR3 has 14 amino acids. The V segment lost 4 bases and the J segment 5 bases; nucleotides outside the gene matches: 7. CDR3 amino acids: CARSPGTGIHEQYF. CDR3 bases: TGTGCCAGAAGCCCCGGGACAGGGATCCACGAGCAGTACTTC.

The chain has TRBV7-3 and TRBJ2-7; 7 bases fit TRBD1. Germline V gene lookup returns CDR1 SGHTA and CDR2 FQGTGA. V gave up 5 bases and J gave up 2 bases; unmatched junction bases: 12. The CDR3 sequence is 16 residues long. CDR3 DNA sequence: TGTGCCAGCAGCCCGTCTCCGGGGACAGCACCCTACGAGCAGTACTTC. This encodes CASSPSPGTAPYEQYF.

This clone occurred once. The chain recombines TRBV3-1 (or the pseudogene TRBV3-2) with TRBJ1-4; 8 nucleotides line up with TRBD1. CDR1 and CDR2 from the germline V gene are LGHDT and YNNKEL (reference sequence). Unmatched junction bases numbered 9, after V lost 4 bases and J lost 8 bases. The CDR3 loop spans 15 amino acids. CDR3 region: CASSPGTGGGEKLFF. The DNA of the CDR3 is TGTGCCAGCAGCCCGGGAACAGGGGGAGGGGAAAAACTGTTTTTT.

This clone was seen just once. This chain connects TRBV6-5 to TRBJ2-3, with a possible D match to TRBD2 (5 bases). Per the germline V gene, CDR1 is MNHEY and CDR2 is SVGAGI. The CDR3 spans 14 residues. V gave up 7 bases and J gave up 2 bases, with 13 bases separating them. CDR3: CASKEASVTDTQYF. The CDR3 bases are TGTGCCAGCAAGGAGGCTTCGGTCACAGATACGCAGTATTTT.

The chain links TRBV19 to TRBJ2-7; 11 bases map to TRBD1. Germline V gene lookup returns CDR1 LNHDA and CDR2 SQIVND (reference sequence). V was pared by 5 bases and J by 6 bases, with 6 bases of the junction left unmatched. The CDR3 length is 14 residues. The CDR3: CASSGGTGGFEQYF. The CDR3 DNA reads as TGTGCCAGTAGTGGCGGGACAGGGGGTTTCGAGCAGTACTTC. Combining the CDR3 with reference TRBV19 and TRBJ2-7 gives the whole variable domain DGGITQSPKYLFRKEGQNVTLSCEQNLNHDAMYWYRQDPGQGLRLIYYSQIVNDFQKGDIAEGYSVSREKKESFPLTVTSAQKNPTAFYLCASSGGTGGFEQYFGPGTRLTVT.

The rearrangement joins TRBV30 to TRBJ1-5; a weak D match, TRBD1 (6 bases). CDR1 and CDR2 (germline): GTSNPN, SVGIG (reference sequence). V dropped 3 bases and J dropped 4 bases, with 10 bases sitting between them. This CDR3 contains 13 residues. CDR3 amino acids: CAWSRQVNQPQHF. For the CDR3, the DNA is TGTGCCTGGAGCCGACAGGTTAATCAGCCCCAGCATTTT.

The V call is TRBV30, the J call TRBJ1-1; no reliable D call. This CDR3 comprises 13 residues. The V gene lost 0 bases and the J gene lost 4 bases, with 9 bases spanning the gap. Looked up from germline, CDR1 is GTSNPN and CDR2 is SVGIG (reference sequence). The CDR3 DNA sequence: TGTGCCTGGAGTGTTGGTGTGAGCACTGAAGCTTTCTTT. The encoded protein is CAWSVGVSTEAFF. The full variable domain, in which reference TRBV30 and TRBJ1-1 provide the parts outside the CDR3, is SQTIHQWPATLVQPVGSPLSLECTVEGTSNPNLYWYRQAAGRGLQLLFYSVGIGQISSEVPQNLSASRPQDRQFILSSKKLLLSDSGFYLCAWSVGVSTEAFFGQGTRLTVV.